This TCR beta chain was identified in a study of blood T cell repertoires in COVID-19. For the study at large: Acute and convalescent COVID-19 specimens originated in the United States, Italy and Spain.

The germline CDR1 and CDR2 sequences are SGHAT and FQDESV (reference sequence). The V end lost 2 bases, the J end lost 5 bases, and 10 bases lay between the germline ends. This CDR3 is built from 13 residues. Clones were sequenced by immunoSEQ multiplex PCR, and TCRdb holds only the in-frame ones, with some missing. This sample carries 250,000 to 300,000 clones, 65% to 90% of them seen once, and the ten largest clones take 4.5% to 6%. Sequenced sample: peripheral blood. The chain recombines TRBV11-1 with TRBJ2-7, with a possible D match to TRBD2 (5 bases). The TCR originated in a man aged 50 to 59 with active or convalescent COVID-19. CDR3: CASSLTGKDEQYF. The CDR3 region has the DNA TGTGCCAGCAGCTTAACCGGGAAGGACGAGCAGTACTTC.